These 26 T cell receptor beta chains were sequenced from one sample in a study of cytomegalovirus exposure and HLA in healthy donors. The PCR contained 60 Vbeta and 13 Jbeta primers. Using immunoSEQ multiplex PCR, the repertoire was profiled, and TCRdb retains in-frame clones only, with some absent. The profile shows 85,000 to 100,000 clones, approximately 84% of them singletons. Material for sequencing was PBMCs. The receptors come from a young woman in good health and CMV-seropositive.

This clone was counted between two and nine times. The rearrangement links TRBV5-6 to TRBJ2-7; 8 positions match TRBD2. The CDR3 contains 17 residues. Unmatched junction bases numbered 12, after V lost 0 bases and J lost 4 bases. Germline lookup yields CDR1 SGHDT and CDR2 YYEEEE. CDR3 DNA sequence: TGTGCCAGCAGCTTGGTGCACGGGATGGCTAGCGGGTACGAGCAGTACTTC. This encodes CASSLVHGMASGYEQYF.

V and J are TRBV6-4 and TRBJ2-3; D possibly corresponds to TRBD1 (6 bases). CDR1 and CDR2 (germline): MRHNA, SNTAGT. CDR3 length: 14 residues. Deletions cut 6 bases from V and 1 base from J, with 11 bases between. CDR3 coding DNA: TGTGCCAGCAGACTACAGGGAGGCACAGATACGCAGTATTTT. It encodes CASRLQGGTDTQYF.

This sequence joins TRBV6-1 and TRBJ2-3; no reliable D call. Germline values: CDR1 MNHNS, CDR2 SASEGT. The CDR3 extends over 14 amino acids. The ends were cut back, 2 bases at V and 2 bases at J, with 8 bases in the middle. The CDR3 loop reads CASSEPTFTDTQYF. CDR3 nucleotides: TGTGCCAGCAGTGAACCTACCTTCACAGATACGCAGTATTTT.

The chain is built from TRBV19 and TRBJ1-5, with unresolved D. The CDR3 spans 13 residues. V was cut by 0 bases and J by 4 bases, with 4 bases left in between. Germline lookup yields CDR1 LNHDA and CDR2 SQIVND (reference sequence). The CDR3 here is CASSIERNQPQHF. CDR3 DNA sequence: TGTGCCAGTAGTATAGAACGGAATCAGCCCCAGCATTTT.

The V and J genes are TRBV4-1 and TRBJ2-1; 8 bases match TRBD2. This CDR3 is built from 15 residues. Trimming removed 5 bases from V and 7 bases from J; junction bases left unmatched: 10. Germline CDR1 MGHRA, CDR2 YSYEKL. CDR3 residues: CASSDVGLALNEQFF. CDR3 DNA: TGCGCCAGCAGCGACGTTGGACTAGCTCTTAATGAGCAGTTCTTC.

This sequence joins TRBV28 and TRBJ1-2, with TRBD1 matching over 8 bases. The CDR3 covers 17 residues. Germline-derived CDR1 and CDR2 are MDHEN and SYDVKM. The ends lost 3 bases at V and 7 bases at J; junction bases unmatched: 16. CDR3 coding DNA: TGTGCCAGCAGTTTCCCTCAAGGTGTGCAGGGGGCGCCTGGCTACACCTTC. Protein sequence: CASSFPQGVQGAPGYTF.

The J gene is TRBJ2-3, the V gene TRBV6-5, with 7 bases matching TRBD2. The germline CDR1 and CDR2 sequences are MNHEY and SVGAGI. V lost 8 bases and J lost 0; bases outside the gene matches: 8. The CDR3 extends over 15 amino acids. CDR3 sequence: CASSRLAPSTDTQYF. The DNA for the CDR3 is TGTGCCAGCTCCAGACTAGCTCCAAGCACAGATACGCAGTATTTT.

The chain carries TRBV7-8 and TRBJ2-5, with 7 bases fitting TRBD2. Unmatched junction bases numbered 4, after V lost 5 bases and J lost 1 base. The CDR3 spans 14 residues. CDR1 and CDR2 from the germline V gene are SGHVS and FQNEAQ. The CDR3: CASSLRLAQETQYF. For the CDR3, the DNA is TGTGCCAGCAGCCTTCGACTAGCCCAAGAGACCCAGTACTTC.

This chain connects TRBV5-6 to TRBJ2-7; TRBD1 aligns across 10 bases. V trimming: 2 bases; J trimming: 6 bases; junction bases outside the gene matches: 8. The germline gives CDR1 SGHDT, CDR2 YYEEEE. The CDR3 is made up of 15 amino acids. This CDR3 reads CASSFRRQGAREQYF. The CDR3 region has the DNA TGTGCCAGCAGCTTTAGGAGACAGGGGGCTCGCGAGCAGTACTTC. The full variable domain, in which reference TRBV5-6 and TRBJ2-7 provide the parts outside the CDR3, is DAGVTQSPTHLIKTRGQQVTLRCSPKSGHDTVSWYQQALGQGPQFIFQYYEEEERQRGNFPDRFSGHQFPNYSSELNVNALLLGDSALYLCASSFRRQGAREQYFGPGTRLTVT.

The CDR3, as DNA: TGTGCCAGCAGCGCGACCCTGACAGTGGGAGAGACCCAGTACTTC. Protein sequence: CASSATLTVGETQYF. The chain couples TRBV7-9 to TRBJ2-5, with D tentatively TRBD1 (5 bases). The CDR3 consists of 15 residues. Between the trimmed V and J ends, which lost 5 bases and 4 bases, there was a span of 17 bases. Per the germline V gene, CDR1 is SEHNR and CDR2 is FQNEAQ (reference sequence).

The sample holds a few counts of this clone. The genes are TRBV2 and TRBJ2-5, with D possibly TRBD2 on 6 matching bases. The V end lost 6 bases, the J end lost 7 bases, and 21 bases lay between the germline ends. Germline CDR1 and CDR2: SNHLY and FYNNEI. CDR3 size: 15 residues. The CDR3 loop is CASSEGGGVLGTQYF. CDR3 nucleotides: TGTGCCAGCAGCGAGGGAGGAGGGGTTCTTGGGACCCAGTACTTC.

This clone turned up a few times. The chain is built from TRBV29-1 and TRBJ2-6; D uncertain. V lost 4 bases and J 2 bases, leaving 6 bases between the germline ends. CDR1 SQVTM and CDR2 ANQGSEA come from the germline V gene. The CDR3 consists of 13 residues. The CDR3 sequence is CSVVAPGANVLTF. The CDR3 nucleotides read TGCAGCGTTGTAGCTCCTGGGGCCAACGTCCTGACTTTC. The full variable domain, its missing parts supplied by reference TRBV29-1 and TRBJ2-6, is SAVISQKPSRDICQRGTSLTIQCQVDSQVTMMFWYRQQPGQSLTLIATANQGSEATYESGFVIDKFPISRPNLTFSTLTVSNMSPEDSSIYLCSVVAPGANVLTFGAGSRLTVL.

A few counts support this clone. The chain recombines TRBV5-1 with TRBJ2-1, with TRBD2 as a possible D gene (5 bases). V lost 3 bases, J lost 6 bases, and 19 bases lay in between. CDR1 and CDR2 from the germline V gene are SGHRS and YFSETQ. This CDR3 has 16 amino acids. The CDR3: CASSSIPRRNGNEQFF. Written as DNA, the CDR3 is TGCGCCAGCAGCTCCATTCCGCGGAGGAATGGCAATGAGCAGTTCTTC.

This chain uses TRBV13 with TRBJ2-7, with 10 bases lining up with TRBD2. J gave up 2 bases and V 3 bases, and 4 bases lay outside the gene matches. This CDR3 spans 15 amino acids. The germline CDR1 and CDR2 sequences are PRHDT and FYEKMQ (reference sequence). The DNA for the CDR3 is TGTGCCAGCAGCTTGGTAGCGGGGGGCACCTACGAGCAGTACTTC. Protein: CASSLVAGGTYEQYF.

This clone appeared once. The CDR3 loop is CASSGGGDSKDTQYF. The CDR3 DNA reads TGTGCCAGCAGCGGAGGGGGCGATTCCAAAGATACGCAGTATTTT. J is TRBJ2-3 and V is TRBV21-1; the table's D gene call, TRBD1, was not cross checked with the DNA. TRBV21-1 is flagged as a pseudogene. The CDR3 is 15 residues long.

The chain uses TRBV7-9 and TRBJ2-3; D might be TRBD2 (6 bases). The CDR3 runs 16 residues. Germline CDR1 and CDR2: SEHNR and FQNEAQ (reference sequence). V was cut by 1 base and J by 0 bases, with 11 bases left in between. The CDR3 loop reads CASSLVLSGSTDTQYF. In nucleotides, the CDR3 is TGTGCCAGCAGCTTAGTACTTAGCGGTAGCACAGATACGCAGTATTTT.

CDR3 sequence reads: CSVGGRGQGTDTQYF. The CDR3 DNA sequence: TGCAGCGTTGGGGGTAGGGGACAGGGCACAGATACGCAGTATTTT. The chain couples TRBV29-1 to TRBJ2-3; 8 nucleotides match TRBD1. The length of the CDR3 is 15 residues. The V gene end was trimmed by 4 bases and the J gene end by 1 base; junction bases not matched to a gene: 7. Germline loops: CDR1 SQVTM, CDR2 ANQGSEA.

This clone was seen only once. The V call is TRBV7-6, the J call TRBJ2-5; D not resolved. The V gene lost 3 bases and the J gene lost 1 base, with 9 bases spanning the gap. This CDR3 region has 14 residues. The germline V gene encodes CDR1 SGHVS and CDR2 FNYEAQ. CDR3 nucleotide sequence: TGTGCCAGCAGCTTGGTAGCCTTCCAAGAGACCCAGTACTTC. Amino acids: CASSLVAFQETQYF.

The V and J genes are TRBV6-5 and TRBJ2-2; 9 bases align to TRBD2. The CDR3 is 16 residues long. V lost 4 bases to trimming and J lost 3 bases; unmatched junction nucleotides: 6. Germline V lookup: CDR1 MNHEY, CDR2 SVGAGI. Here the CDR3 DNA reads TGTGCCAGCAGTTCGGGGACTAGCTCCTACACCGGGGAGCTGTTTTTT. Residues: CASSSGTSSYTGELFF.

This CDR3 reads CASSHPRRAGEETQYF. CDR3 coding DNA: TGCGCCAGCAGCCACCCGAGGCGGGCAGGGGAAGAGACCCAGTACTTC. The chain is built from TRBV4-1 and TRBJ2-5; tentatively, D is TRBD1 (6 bases). The germline V and J ends were trimmed by 3 bases and 3 bases, with 17 bases remaining between them. The CDR3 spans 16 residues. CDR1 and CDR2 (germline): MGHRA, YSYEKL.

CDR3 region: CASSYGQGADTQYF. The CDR3 DNA reads as TGTGCCAGCAGTTACGGACAGGGGGCAGATACGCAGTATTTT. The V call is TRBV6-5, the J call TRBJ2-3; TRBD1 matches 10 bases. V lost 2 bases, J lost 4 bases, and 0 bases stayed unmatched. CDR3 length: 14 amino acids. Germline V gene data show CDR1 as MNHEY and CDR2 as SVGAGI.

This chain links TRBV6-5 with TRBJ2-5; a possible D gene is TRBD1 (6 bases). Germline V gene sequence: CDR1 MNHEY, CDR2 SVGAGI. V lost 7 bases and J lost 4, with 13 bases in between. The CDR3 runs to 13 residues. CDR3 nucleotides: TGTGCCAGCACTGACAGGACCGGAGAGACCCAGTACTTC. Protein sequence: CASTDRTGETQYF.

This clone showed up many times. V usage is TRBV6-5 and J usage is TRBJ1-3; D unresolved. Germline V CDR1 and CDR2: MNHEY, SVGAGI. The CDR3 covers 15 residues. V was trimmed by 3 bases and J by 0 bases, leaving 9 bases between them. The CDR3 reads CASSYTWASGNTIYF. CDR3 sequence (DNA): TGTGCCAGCAGTTATACCTGGGCCTCTGGAAACACCATATATTTT.

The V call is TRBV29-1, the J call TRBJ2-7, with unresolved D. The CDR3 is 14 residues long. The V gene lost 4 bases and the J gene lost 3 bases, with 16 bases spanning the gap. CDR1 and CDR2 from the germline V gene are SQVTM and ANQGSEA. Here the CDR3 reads CSVASALSYYEQYF. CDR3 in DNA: TGCAGCGTTGCCTCCGCTCTTAGCTACTACGAGCAGTACTTC.

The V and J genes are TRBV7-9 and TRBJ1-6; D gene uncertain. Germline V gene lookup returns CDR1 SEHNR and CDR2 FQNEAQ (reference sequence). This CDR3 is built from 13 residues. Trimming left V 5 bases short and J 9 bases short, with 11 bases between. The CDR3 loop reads CASSTDMFSPLHF. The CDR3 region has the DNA TGTGCCAGCAGCACAGACATGTTTTCACCCCTCCACTTT.

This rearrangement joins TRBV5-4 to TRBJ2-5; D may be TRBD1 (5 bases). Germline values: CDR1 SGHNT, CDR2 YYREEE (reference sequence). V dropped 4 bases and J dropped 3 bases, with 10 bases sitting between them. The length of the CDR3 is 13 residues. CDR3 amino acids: CASSLTVEETQYF. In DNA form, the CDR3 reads TGTGCCAGCAGCCTGACAGTGGAAGAGACCCAGTACTTC.